This TCR beta chain was observed in a study of CD8 T cells in ankylosing spondylitis. Germline V gene lookup returns CDR1 MNHNY and CDR2 SVGAGI (reference sequence). The CDR3 covers 13 residues. Trimming shortened V by 0 bases and J by 7 bases, and 9 bases separated the two germline ends. TCRdb analysed the 5' RACE reads with MiXCR anew, one entry per CDR3 protein. The table has approximately 540,000 distinct CDR3 sequences, about an eighth seen once. Remarks on this clonotype: The antigen is unknown.

Regarding the study as a whole: Characteristic, it appeared, of ankylosing spondylitis blood was a TCR beta motif of eight or nine highly homologous variants.

The chain carries TRBV6-6 and TRBJ1-1; D perhaps matches TRBD1 (5 bases). The sample comprised blood, either unsorted or a sorted T cell fraction (not recorded which). This TCR derives from a male donor with ankylosing spondylitis. The CDR3 reads CASSYSPDSEAFF. The DNA for the CDR3 is TGTGCCAGCAGTTACTCGCCCGACAGTGAAGCTTTCTTT.